Below, 11 T cell receptor beta chains from the same sample are listed, as sequenced in a study of blood T cells in healthy people across ages (dated by TCRdb to between 2014 and 2017). Receptor libraries were prepared by 5' RACE. Sequencing instrument: Illumina HiSeq 2500. The second PCR ran for about 7 to 11 cycles and used a J-beta primer mix along with a sample-barcoded 5' primer. TCRdb reran the public reads through fastp at Q25 and MiXCR, keeping productive beta chains. Here each entry gathers all rows of one CDR3 protein and keeps the most common genes and DNA. The sample has roughly 2 million distinct CDR3 sequences on record, around half of them singletons. The ten largest clones take up approximately 2% of the sample. Material: blood. The receptors come from a woman aged 40 to 55 in good health.

The rearrangement uses TRBV4-2 and TRBJ2-5; TRBD2 aligns across 11 bases. V gave up 1 base and J gave up 2 bases; unmatched junction bases: 3. The CDR3 has 16 residues. In germline, CDR1 is LGHNA, CDR2 YNFKEQ. The CDR3 region has the DNA TGTGCCAGCAGCCAAGTTAGCGGGGGGGCACAAGAGACCCAGTACTTC. It encodes CASSQVSGGAQETQYF.

As for this clonotype: A read error may produce the germline difference seen at one junction end. This chain joins TRBV5-1 and TRBJ2-6; 12 bases map to TRBD1. The CDR3 contains 17 residues. Germline-derived CDR1 and CDR2 are SGHRS and YFSETQ. The CDR3 DNA reads TGCGCCAGCAGCATGGGACAGGGGGCTCCTGGAGCCAACGTCCTGACTTTC. Protein product: CASSMGQGAPGANVLTF.

V and J are TRBV5-1 and TRBJ2-3; no clear D gene. The length of the CDR3 is 12 residues. Germline CDR1 SGHRS, CDR2 YFSETQ. Trimming pared 3 bases from V and 7 bases from J, leaving 9 bases between. DNA for the CDR3: TGCGCCAGCAGCTCCCTAAATAATACGCAGTATTTT. Translating gives CASSSLNNTQYF.

V gene TRBV7-8 combines with J gene TRBJ2-5; perhaps TRBD1 as D (5 bases). The J call is in doubt because the DNA end fits TRBJ2-7 better. The CDR3 length is 14 residues. From germline, CDR1 is SGHVS and CDR2 FQNEAQ. The CDR3 sequence: CASSLGPASHEQYF. The CDR3 bases are TGTGCCAGCAGCTTGGGGCCAGCTTCCCACGAGCAGTACTTC.

The chain employs TRBV20-1 and TRBJ2-1; 9 bases align to TRBD2. Germline-derived CDR1 and CDR2 are DFQATT and SNEGSKA (reference sequence). This CDR3 contains 14 residues. V lost 6 bases to trimming and J lost 7 bases; unmatched junction nucleotides: 10. Here the CDR3 reads CSARRGGRDNEQFF. CDR3 nucleotides: TGCAGTGCCAGGCGGGGCGGGAGGGATAATGAGCAGTTCTTC.

J is TRBJ2-7 and V is TRBV4-1; D might be TRBD1 (6 bases). CDR1 MGHRA and CDR2 YSYEKL come from the germline V gene. This CDR3 comprises 14 residues. Trimming took off 0 bases at V and 3 bases at J, with 9 bases between the two ends. CDR3 bases: TGCGCCAGCAGCCAAGACAACAGGGACTACGAGCAGTACTTC. This codes for CASSQDNRDYEQYF.

The rearrangement links TRBV20-1 to TRBJ2-2; TRBD2 matches at 10 bases. Germline lookup yields CDR1 DFQATT and CDR2 SNEGSKA (reference sequence). V lost 3 bases to trimming and J lost 5 bases; unmatched junction nucleotides: 9. The CDR3 has 16 amino acids. This CDR3 reads CSARTPQREGTGELFF. The CDR3 bases are TGCAGTGCTAGGACCCCCCAGCGGGAGGGTACCGGGGAGCTGTTTTTT.

This chain links TRBV29-1 with TRBJ2-3, with unresolved D. Germline V gene sequence: CDR1 SQVTM, CDR2 ANQGSEA. Deletions cut 4 bases from V and 1 base from J, with 9 bases between. This CDR3 has 13 residues. DNA of the CDR3: TGCAGCGTTGTTGGCGGTGGCACAGATACGCAGTATTTT. Translated, it gives CSVVGGGTDTQYF.

This rearrangement joins TRBV7-9 to TRBJ1-2; TRBD1 aligns across 9 bases. The length of the CDR3 is 12 residues. J gave up 7 bases and V 7 bases, and 4 bases lay outside the gene matches. Germline V CDR1 and CDR2: SEHNR, FQNEAQ (reference sequence). CDR3 loop: CASNEDRGGYTF. CDR3 coding DNA: TGTGCCAGCAACGAGGACAGGGGTGGCTACACCTTC.

V is TRBV18 and J is TRBJ2-1; 10 nucleotides agree with TRBD2. Germline V gene sequence: CDR1 KGHSH, CDR2 LQKENI. The CDR3 runs 14 residues. Trimming cost V 11 bases and J 3 bases; bases outside gene matches: 7. In DNA, the CDR3 is TGTGCCTGCCGGACTAGCGGTGTCTACAATGAGCAGTTCTTC. Translated, it gives CACRTSGVYNEQFF.

The sample holds a few counts of this clonotype. The V gene is TRBV7-2, the J gene TRBJ1-4; D is possibly TRBD1 (5 bases). Trimming shortened V by 1 base and J by 5 bases, and 11 bases separated the two germline ends. The V gene's germline CDR1 is SGHTA and CDR2 FQGNSA. The CDR3 runs 15 residues. The CDR3 region has the DNA TGTGCCAGCAGCTTAGTAGGGGCCAACAATGAAAAACTGTTTTTT. Translating it yields CASSLVGANNEKLFF.